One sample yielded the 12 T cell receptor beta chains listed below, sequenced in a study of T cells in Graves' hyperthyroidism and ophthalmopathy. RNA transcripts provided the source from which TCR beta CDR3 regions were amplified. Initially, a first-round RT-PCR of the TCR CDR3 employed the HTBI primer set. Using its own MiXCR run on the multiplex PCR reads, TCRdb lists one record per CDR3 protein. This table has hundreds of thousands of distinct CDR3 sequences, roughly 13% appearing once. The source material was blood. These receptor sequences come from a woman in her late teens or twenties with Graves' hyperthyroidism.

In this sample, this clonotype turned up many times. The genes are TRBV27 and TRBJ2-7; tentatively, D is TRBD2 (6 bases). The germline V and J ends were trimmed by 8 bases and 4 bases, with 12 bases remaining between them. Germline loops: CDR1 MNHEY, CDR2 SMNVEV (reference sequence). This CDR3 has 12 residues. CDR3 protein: CASGTGSYEQYF. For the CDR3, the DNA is TGTGCCAGCGGGACTGGGTCTTACGAGCAGTACTTC.

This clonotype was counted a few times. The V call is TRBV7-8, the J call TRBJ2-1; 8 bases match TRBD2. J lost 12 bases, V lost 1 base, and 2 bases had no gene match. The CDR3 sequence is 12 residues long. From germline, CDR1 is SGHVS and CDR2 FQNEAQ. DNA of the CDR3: TGTGCCAGCAGCTTAGGTACTAGCGGGCAGTTCTTC. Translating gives CASSLGTSGQFF.

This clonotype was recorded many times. CDR3 loop: CASSVNRALYGYTF. The DNA of the CDR3 is TGTGCCAGCTCCGTAAACAGGGCCCTCTATGGCTACACCTTC. This chain joins TRBV28 and TRBJ1-2, with D possibly matching TRBD1 (6 bases). V lost 8 bases, J lost 4 bases, and 17 bases lay in between. The length of the CDR3 is 14 residues. Germline V lookup: CDR1 MDHEN, CDR2 SYDVKM.

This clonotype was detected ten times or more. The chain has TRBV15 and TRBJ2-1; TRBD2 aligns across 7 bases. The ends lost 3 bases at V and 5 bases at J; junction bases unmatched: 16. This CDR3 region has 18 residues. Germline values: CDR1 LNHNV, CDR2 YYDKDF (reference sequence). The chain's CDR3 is CATSSWRGGRGDHNEQFF. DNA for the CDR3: TGTGCCACCAGCAGCTGGAGGGGCGGGAGAGGTGACCACAATGAGCAGTTCTTC.

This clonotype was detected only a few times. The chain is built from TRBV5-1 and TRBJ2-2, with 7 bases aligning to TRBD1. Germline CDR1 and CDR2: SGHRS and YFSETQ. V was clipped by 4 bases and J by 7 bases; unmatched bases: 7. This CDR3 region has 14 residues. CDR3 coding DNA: TGCGCCAGCAGCGACACAGGGGATAACGGGGAGCTGTTTTTT. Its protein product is CASSDTGDNGELFF.

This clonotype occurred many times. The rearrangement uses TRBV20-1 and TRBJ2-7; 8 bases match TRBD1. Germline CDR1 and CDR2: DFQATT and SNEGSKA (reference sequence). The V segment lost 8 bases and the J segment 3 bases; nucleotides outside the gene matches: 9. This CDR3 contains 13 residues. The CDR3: CSTEDRARYEQYF. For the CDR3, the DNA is TGCAGTACAGAGGACAGGGCTCGCTACGAGCAGTACTTC.

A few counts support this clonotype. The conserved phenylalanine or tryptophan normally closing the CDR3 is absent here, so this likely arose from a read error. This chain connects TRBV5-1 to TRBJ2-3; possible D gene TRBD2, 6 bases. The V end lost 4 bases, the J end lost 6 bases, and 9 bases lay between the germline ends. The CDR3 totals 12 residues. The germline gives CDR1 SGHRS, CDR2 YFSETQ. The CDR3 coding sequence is TGCGCCAGCAGCCTGGAGGGTGATACGCAGTATTCT. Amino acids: CASSLEGDTQYS.

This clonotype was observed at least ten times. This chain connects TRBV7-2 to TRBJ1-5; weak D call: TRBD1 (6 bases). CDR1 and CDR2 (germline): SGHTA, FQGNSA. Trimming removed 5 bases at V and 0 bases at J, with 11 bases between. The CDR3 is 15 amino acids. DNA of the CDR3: TGTGCCAGCAGCGCCGGGACATCTAGCAATCAGCCCCAGCATTTT. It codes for CASSAGTSSNQPQHF.

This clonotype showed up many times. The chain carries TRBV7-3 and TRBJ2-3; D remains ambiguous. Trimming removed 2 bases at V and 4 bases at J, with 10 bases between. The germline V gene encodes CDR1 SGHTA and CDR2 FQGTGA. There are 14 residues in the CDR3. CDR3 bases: TGTGCCAGCAGCTTAGGAACTAACTCAGATACGCAGTATTTT. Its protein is CASSLGTNSDTQYF.

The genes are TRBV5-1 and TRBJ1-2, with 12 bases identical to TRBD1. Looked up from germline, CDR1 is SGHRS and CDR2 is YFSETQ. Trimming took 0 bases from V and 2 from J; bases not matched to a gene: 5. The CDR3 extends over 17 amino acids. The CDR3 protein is CASSLGGQGARNYGYTF. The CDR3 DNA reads TGCGCCAGCAGCTTGGGGGGACAGGGGGCGCGGAACTATGGCTACACCTTC.

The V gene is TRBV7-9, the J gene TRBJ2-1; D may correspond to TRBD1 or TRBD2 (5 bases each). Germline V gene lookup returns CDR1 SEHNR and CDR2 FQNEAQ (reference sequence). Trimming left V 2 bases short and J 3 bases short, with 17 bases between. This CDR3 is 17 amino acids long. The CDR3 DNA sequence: TGTGCCAGCAGCTTAACCCCGAATCCGGGACGCTACAATGAGCAGTTCTTC. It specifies CASSLTPNPGRYNEQFF.

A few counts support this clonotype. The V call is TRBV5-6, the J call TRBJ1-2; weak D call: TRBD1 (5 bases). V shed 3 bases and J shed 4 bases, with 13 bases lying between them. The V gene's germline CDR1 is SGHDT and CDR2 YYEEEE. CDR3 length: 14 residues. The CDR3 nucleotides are TGTGCCAGCAGCTCCAGGGCAGGGACCTATGGCTACACCTTC. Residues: CASSSRAGTYGYTF.